This TCR beta chain was retrieved from a study of cytomegalovirus exposure and HLA in healthy donors. Study outcomes and limitations: In an earlier analysis, productive rearrangement rates for most beta V segments clustered near 87% or 30%. An analysis that came later showed most CMV-associated TCR beta chains appearing HLA-restricted. Some highly shared sequence variants likely arose as a pipeline artifact.

Despite likely unrecorded immune exposures, the donors were nominally healthy at the time of sampling. On this clone: Antigen unknown.

A multiplex PCR was run with 60 Vbeta primers and 13 Jbeta primers. The protocol was immunoSEQ multiplex PCR, while the TCRdb copy is restricted to in-frame clones and leaves out a portion. The data contain about 37,000 clones, 81% of them seen just once; the ten biggest clones take up about a tenth. Germline CDR1 and CDR2: SGHDT and YYEEEE. The CDR3 runs 13 residues. V lost 4 bases to trimming and J lost 6 bases; unmatched junction nucleotides: 7. The gene calls are TRBV5-6 and TRBJ2-7; 7 bases fit TRBD1. The TCR was taken from a woman aged 40 to 50 in good health and CMV-seronegative. Sequencing was done on a sample of PBMCs. The CDR3 protein is CASSRLAGGEQYF. In DNA form, the CDR3 reads TGTGCCAGCAGCAGGCTCGCAGGGGGCGAGCAGTACTTC.